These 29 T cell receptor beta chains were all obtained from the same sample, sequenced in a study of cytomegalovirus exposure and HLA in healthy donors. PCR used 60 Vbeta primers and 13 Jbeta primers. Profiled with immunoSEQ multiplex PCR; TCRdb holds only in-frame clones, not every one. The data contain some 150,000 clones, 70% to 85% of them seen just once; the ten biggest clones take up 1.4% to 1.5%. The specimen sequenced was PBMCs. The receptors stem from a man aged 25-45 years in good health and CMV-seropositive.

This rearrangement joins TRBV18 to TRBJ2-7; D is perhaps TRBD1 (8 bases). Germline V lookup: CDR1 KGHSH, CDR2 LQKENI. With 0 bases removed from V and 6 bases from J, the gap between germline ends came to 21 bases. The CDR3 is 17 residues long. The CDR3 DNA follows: TGTGCCAGCTCACCACCGGGGAACAGGGGGGGCTCCGGCGAGCAGTACTTC. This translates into CASSPPGNRGGSGEQYF.

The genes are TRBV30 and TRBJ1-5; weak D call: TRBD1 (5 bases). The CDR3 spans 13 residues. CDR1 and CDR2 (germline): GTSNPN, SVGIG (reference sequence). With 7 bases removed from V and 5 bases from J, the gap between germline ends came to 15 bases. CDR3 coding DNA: TGTGCCTATGCAGGGTCCAGCGATCAGCCCCAGCATTTT. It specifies CAYAGSSDQPQHF.

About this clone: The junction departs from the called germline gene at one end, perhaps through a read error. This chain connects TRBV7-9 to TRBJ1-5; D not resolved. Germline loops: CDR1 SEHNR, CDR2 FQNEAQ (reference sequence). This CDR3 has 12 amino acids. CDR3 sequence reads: CSSSLLLQPQHF. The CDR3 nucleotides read TGTTCCAGCAGCTTACTCCTTCAGCCCCAGCATTTT.

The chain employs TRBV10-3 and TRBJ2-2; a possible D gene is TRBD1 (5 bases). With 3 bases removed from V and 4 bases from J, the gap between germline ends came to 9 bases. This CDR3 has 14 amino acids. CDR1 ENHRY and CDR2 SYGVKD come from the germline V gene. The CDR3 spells CAISDGHPTGELFF. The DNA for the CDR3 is TGTGCCATCAGTGACGGACACCCCACCGGGGAGCTGTTTTTT.

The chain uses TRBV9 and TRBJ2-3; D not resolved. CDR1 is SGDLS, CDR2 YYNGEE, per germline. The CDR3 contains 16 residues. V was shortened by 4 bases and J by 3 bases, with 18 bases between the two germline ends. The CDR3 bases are TGTGCCAGCAGCCCTTTTTCTATACGGTTGACAGATACGCAGTATTTT. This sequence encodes CASSPFSIRLTDTQYF.

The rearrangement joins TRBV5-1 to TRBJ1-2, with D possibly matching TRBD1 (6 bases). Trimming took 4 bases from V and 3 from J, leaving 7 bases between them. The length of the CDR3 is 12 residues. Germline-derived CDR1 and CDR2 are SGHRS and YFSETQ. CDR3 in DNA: TGCGCCAGCAGCCCAGGGGACTATGGCTACACCTTC. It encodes CASSPGDYGYTF.

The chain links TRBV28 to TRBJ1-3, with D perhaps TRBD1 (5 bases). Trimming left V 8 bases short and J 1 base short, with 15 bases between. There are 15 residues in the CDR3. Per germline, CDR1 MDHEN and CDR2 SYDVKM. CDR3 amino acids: CASVGAGLSGNTIYF. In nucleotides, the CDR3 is TGTGCCAGCGTTGGGGCAGGGCTTTCTGGAAACACCATATATTTT.

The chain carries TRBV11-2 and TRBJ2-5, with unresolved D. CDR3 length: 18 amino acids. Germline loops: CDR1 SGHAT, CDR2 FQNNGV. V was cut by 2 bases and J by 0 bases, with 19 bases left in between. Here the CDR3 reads CASSLNQSPGLYQETQYF. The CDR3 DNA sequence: TGTGCCAGCAGCTTAAATCAGTCCCCAGGCCTCTACCAAGAGACCCAGTACTTC.

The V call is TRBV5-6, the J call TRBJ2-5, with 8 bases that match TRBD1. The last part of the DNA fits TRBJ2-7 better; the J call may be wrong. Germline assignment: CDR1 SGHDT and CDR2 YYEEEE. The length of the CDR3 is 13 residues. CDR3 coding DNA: TGTGCCACAGGGACAGGTTTCTCCTACGAGCAGTACTTC. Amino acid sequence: CATGTGFSYEQYF.

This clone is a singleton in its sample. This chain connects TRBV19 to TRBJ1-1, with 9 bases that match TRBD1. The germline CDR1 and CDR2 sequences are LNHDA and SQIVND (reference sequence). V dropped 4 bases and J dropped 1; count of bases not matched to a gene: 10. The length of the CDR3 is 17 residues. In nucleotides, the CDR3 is TGTGCCAGTAGTAGGACAGGGGCTCTGGCCCAGAACACTGAAGCTTTCTTT. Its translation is CASSRTGALAQNTEAFF.

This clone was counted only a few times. The CDR3 is CAGGRGSEQYF. The CDR3 nucleotides are TGTGCCGGAGGGAGGGGTAGTGAGCAGTACTTC. The chain employs TRBV2 and TRBJ2-5, with 7 bases identical to TRBD2. V was clipped by 11 bases and J by 11 bases; unmatched bases: 11. The CDR3 runs 11 residues. Germline V gives CDR1 SNHLY, CDR2 FYNNEI.

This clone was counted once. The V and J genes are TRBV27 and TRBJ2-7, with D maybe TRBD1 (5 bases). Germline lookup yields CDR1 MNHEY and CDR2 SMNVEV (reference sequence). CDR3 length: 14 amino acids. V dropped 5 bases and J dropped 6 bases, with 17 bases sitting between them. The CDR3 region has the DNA TGTGCCAGCAGTCCTGCCCCAGGGATCGGCGAGCAGTACTTC. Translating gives CASSPAPGIGEQYF.

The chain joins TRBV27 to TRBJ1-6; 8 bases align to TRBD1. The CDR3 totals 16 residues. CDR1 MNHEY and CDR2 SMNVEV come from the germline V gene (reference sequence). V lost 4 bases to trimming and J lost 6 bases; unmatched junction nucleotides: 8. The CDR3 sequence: CASSSGGVGPNSPLHF. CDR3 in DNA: TGTGCCAGCAGTTCAGGGGGCGTAGGGCCTAATTCACCCCTCCACTTT.

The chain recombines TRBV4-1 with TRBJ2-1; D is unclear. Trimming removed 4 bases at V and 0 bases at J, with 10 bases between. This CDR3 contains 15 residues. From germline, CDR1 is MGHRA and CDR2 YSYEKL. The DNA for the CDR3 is TGCGCCAGCAGCCCCCCTGAGAGCTCCTACAATGAGCAGTTCTTC. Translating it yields CASSPPESSYNEQFF.

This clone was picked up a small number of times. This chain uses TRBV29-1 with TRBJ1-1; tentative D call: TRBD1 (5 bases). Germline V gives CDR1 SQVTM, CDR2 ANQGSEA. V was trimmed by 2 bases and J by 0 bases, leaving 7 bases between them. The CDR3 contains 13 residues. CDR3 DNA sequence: TGCAGCGTTGAACCACAGGTGAACACTGAAGCTTTCTTT. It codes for CSVEPQVNTEAFF.

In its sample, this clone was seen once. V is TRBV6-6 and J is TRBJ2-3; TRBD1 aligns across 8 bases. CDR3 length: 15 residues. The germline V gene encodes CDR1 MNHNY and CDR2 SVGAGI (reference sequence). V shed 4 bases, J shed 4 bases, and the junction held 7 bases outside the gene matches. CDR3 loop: CASSSRGQVADTQYF. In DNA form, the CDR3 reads TGTGCCAGCAGTTCCAGGGGGCAGGTCGCAGATACGCAGTATTTT.

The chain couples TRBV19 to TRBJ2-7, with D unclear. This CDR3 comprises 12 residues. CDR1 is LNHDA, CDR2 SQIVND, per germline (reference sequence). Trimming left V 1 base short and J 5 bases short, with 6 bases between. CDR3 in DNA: TGTGCCAGTAGTATAGGCGGTAACGAGCAGTACTTC. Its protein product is CASSIGGNEQYF.

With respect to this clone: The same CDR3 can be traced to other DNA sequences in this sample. This CDR3 reads CASSLLGGQETQYF. The CDR3 DNA is TGTGCCAGCAGTCTACTAGGAGGGCAAGAGACCCAGTACTTC. The chain carries TRBV27 and TRBJ2-5; D perhaps matches TRBD2 (6 bases). Trimming stripped 5 bases from V and 2 bases from J, with 12 bases between. The CDR3 is made up of 14 amino acids. From germline, CDR1 is MNHEY and CDR2 SMNVEV (reference sequence).

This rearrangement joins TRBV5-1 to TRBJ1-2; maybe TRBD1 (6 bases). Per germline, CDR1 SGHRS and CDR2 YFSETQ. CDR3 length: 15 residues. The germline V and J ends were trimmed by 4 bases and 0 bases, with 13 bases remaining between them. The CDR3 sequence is CASSTGQSTNYGYTF. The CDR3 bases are TGCGCCAGCAGCACCGGACAGTCTACTAACTATGGCTACACCTTC.

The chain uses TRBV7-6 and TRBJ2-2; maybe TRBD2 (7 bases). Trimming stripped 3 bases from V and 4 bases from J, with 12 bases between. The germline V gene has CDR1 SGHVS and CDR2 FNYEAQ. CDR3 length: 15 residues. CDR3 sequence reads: CASSLAGAGTGELFF. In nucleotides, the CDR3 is TGTGCCAGCAGCTTGGCGGGGGCGGGCACCGGGGAGCTGTTTTTT.

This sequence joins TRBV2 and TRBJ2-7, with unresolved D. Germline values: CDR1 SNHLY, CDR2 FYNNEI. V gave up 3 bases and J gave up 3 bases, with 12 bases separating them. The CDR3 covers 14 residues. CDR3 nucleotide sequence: TGTGCCAGCAGTGATAACAGATTCGTCTACGAGCAGTACTTC. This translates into CASSDNRFVYEQYF.

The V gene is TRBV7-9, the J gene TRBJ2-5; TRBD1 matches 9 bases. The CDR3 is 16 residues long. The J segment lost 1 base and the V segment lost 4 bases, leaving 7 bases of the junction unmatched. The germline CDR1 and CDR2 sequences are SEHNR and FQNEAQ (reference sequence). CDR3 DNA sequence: TGTGCCAGCAGCTGGTCCGGGACAGGGCTCCAAGAGACCCAGTACTTC. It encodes CASSWSGTGLQETQYF. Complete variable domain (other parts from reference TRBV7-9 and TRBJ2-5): DTGVSQNPRHKITKRGQNVTFRCDPISEHNRLYWYRQTLGQGPEFLTYFQNEAQLEKSRLLSDRFSAERPKGSFSTLEIQRTEQGDSAMYLCASSWSGTGLQETQYFGPGTRLLVL.

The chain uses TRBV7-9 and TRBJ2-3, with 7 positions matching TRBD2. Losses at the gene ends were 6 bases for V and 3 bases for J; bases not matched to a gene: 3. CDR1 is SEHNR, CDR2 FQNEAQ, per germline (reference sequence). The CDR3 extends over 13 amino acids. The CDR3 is CASSYGGTDTQYF. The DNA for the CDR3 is TGTGCCAGCAGTTACGGGGGGACAGATACGCAGTATTTT.

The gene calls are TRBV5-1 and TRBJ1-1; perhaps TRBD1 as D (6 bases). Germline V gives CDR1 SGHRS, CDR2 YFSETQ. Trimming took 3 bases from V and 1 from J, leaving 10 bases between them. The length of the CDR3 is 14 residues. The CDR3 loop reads CASSSGTPNTEAFF. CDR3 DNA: TGCGCCAGCAGCTCCGGGACACCGAACACTGAAGCTTTCTTT.

CDR3 DNA sequence: TGTGCCAGCGGGCAGGGAAGTCAGCCCCAGCATTTT. Protein product: CASGQGSQPQHF. The chain recombines TRBV6-1 with TRBJ1-5, with D perhaps matching TRBD1 (5 bases). Trimming removed 8 bases from V and 6 bases from J, with 11 bases in between. The CDR3 has 12 amino acids. CDR1 and CDR2 from the germline V gene are MNHNS and SASEGT.

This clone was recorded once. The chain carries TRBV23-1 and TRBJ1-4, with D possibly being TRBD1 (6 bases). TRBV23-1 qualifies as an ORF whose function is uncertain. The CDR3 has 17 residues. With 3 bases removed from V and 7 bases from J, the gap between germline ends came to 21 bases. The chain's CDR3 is CASSQFGQQGVSEKLFF. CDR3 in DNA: TGCGCCAGCAGTCAGTTCGGCCAACAGGGCGTGTCTGAAAAACTGTTTTTT.

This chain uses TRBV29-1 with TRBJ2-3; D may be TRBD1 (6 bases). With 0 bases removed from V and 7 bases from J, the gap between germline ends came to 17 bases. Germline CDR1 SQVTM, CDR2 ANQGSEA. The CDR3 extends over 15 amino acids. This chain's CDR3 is CSVEDPGQPIYTQYF. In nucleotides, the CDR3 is TGCAGCGTTGAAGATCCCGGACAGCCTATTTATACGCAGTATTTT.

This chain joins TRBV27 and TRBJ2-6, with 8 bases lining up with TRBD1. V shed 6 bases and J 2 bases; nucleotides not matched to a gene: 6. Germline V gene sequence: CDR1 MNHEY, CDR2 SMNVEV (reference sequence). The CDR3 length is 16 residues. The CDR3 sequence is CASRIAGGAGANVLTF. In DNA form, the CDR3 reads TGTGCCAGCAGAATAGCAGGGGGCGCTGGGGCCAACGTCCTGACTTTC.

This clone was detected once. CDR3 amino acids: CASSFSQGFYGYTF. In DNA form, the CDR3 reads TGTGCCAGCAGTTTTTCACAGGGCTTTTATGGCTACACCTTC. The gene calls are TRBV6-5 and TRBJ1-2; TRBD1 is a possible D gene (6 bases). This CDR3 comprises 14 residues. CDR1 MNHEY and CDR2 SVGAGI come from the germline V gene. V lost 4 bases and J lost 5, with 14 bases in between.